The clone carrying this TCR beta chain has only a few counts. Its specificity is unknown. V lost 0 bases, J lost 0 bases, and 6 bases lay in between. Germline V CDR1 and CDR2: MNHNS, SASEGT. The CDR3 is made up of 15 amino acids. The sample belongs to a study of lymphopenia after photon versus proton radiotherapy. Study conclusions and caveats: Oligoclonal CD8+ Temra expansion after nadir drove photon patients' diversity drop.

Measured with immunoSEQ multiplex PCR; TCRdb has only the in-frame clones, and not every one. The sample consists of 25,000 to 35,000 clones, roughly 89% of them appearing once. The chain carries TRBV6-1 and TRBJ1-5; D is undetermined. The receptor was derived from a woman in her seventies with pancreatic cancer. Some clones in this sample may be carry-over from other donors' samples. The specimen comprised peripheral blood, sampled from a patient treated with proton-based radiotherapy. The CDR3 coding sequence is TGTGCCAGCAGTGAAGCGGTCCTTAGCAATCAGCCCCAGCATTTT. This codes for CASSEAVLSNQPQHF.